The subject of this entry is one T cell receptor beta chain. Its antigen remains unidentified. The source of the sample is a study of shared clonotypes between healthy human individuals. Study-wide results and caveats: It was only blood that was sampled, and tissue repertoires likely differ. Across subsets, estimated richness was generally greater for naive than for memory populations. Several donors had around 5% of their naive CD4 clonotypes in common.

Genomic DNA per cell subset filled all wells of several immunoSEQ plates. Measured with immunoSEQ multiplex PCR; TCRdb has only the in-frame clones, and not every one. The data hold 2 million to 3 million clones, with 90% to 95% observed a single time. Sequencing used naive CD4+ T cells from PBMCs. Subset: CD45RA+ positively selected. This sequence was found in a man between 18 and 29 years old in good health. Some clones in this sample may be carry-over from other donors' samples.

Written as DNA, the CDR3 is TGCAGTGCTTCACAGGGTCCTGGCTACACCTTC. Amino acid sequence: CSASQGPGYTF. The chain joins TRBV20-1 to TRBJ1-2; weak D call: TRBD1 (6 bases). Trimming pared 5 bases from V and 7 bases from J, leaving 11 bases between. CDR1 and CDR2 (germline): DFQATT, SNEGSKA (reference sequence). This CDR3 has 11 residues.